The sequence of this T cell receptor beta chain was determined in a study of T-cell reconstitution after alpha-beta-depleted transplantation in children. Molecular barcoding with unique molecular identifiers was used for the TCRbeta library. Each CDR3 protein gets one entry after TCRdb re-called the PCR reads with MiXCR. The sample includes 81,000 or so distinct CDR3 sequences, about 14% of them seen just once. A few counts support this clonotype. The ends were cut back, 1 base at V and 1 base at J, with 14 bases in the middle. The CDR3 contains 17 residues. Germline assignment: CDR1 SEHNR and CDR2 FQNEAQ (reference sequence).

The sample was PBMCs, mostly from graft donor cells, taken 180 days after TCRalphabeta/CD19-depleted stem cell transplant. The chain uses TRBV7-9 and TRBJ2-4; a possible D gene is TRBD1 (5 bases). The receptor comes from a male patient aged 2 to 9 who had a stem cell transplant for acute lymphoblastic leukemia, so the T cells may come from the graft donor. The CDR3 DNA reads as TGTGCCAGCAGCTTAGTTGAAGGGGCACATGCCAAAAACATTCAGTACTTC. Residues: CASSLVEGAHAKNIQYF.